This T cell receptor (beta chain) was obtained from a study of cytotoxic CD8 clonotypes in ibrutinib-treated CLL. The targeted sequencing depth was 1 in 200,000 to 1 in 1 million T cells. TCRdb keeps only in-frame clones here, not all; method: immunoSEQ multiplex PCR. This table has about 130,000 clones, around 85% appearing once. CDR3 size: 14 residues. The V end lost 3 bases, the J end lost 4 bases, and 13 bases lay between the germline ends. Per germline, CDR1 SGHRS and CDR2 YFSETQ. To note about this clone: Its specificity is not known.

Study-wide results and limits: An increase in clonality occurred at ibrutinib response, followed by a return toward baseline at progression.

The sequenced sample was PBMCs, obtained after 24 months of ibrutinib treatment. The V gene is TRBV5-1, the J gene TRBJ2-5, with a weak D call TRBD1 (7 bases). The source of this sequence is a human donor with chronic lymphocytic leukemia. CDR3 protein: CASSSAQGGETQYF. The CDR3 DNA sequence: TGCGCCAGCAGCTCGGCTCAGGGGGGAGAGACCCAGTACTTC.